A single sample gave rise to the 17 T cell receptor beta chains below, sequenced in a study of T cell repertoires in cytomegalovirus infection. Which antigens these TCRs recognize remains unknown. TCRdb ran MiXCR on the reads and lists one entry per CDR3 protein. This sample has just over 450,000 distinct CDR3 sequences, with 40% to 50% found just once. Sequenced here: cultured PBMCs, sampled from culture after CMV antigen stimulation. The receptor source for this set is a human donor in good health (CMV status not recorded). Some clones in this sample may be carry-over from other donors' samples.

The J gene is TRBJ2-5, the V gene TRBV7-8; D ambiguous. Germline lookup yields CDR1 SGHVS and CDR2 FQNEAQ. Trimming cost V 4 bases and J 4 bases, with 19 bases left between them. CDR3 length: 16 amino acids. CDR3 DNA: TGTGCCAGCAGCTCACCATCGGGCCAATCGGGAGAGACCCAGTACTTC. It yields the protein CASSSPSGQSGETQYF.

V and J are TRBV4-1 and TRBJ2-7, with unresolved D. Germline lookup yields CDR1 MGHRA and CDR2 YSYEKL. The V end lost 0 bases, the J end lost 4 bases, and 16 bases lay between the germline ends. The CDR3 totals 16 residues. The CDR3 region has the DNA TGCGCCAGCAGCCAAGAAGGCCACGGGCCTATATACGAGCAGTACTTC. This encodes CASSQEGHGPIYEQYF.

The chain combines TRBV29-1 with TRBJ2-3; maybe TRBD1 (7 bases). Per the germline V gene, CDR1 is SQVTM and CDR2 is ANQGSEA. CDR3 length equals 15 residues. V was cut by 5 bases and J by 0 bases, with 15 bases left in between. CDR3 bases: TGCAGCGTTAGGAAGACAGGGACTAGCACAGATACGCAGTATTTT. Encoded protein: CSVRKTGTSTDTQYF.

In its sample, this clonotype was seen a few times. The rearrangement uses TRBV20-1 and TRBJ2-1, with D hard to call. This CDR3 comprises 13 residues. Germline V gene lookup returns CDR1 DFQATT and CDR2 SNEGSKA (reference sequence). V was cut by 1 base and J by 7 bases, with 11 bases left in between. CDR3 region: CSARGIFGNEQFF. The DNA of the CDR3 is TGCAGTGCTAGAGGTATTTTCGGGAATGAGCAGTTCTTC.

This chain connects TRBV20-1 to TRBJ1-3, with no clear D. The CDR3 consists of 13 residues. CDR1 and CDR2 from the germline V gene are DFQATT and SNEGSKA (reference sequence). Trimming cost V 3 bases and J 3 bases, with 9 bases left between them. The CDR3 region has the DNA TGCAGTGCTAGGGGGAATGGTGGAAACACCATATATTTT. Translated, it gives CSARGNGGNTIYF.

V and J are TRBV12-3 or TRBV12-4 and TRBJ2-4; 8 positions match TRBD1. The CDR3 covers 18 residues. The trim removed 2 bases at V and 4 bases at J, leaving 13 bases unmatched. The CDR3 region has the DNA TGTGCCAGCAGTTTATGGATCCCGGGACAGGACCATAAAAACATTCAGTACTTC. Translated, it gives CASSLWIPGQDHKNIQYF.

The chain links TRBV5-4 to TRBJ2-2; tentative D call: TRBD2 (6 bases). Germline V gene sequence: CDR1 SGHNT, CDR2 YYREEE (reference sequence). Trimming took off 4 bases at V and 7 bases at J, with 14 bases between the two ends. The CDR3 covers 14 residues. The CDR3 reads CASSREKGLGELFF. CDR3 nucleotide sequence: TGTGCCAGCAGCCGGGAGAAGGGCCTCGGGGAGCTGTTTTTT.

For the CDR3, the DNA is TGTGCCAGCAGCTTACACCCCTGGGGGGTGCAGGAGCCCCAGCATTTT. This gives the protein CASSLHPWGVQEPQHF. V gene TRBV7-8 combines with J gene TRBJ1-5; D perhaps matches TRBD1 (5 bases). V shed 2 bases and J shed 8 bases, with 19 bases lying between them. Germline-derived CDR1 and CDR2 are SGHVS and FQNEAQ. This CDR3 is 16 amino acids long. Filled out from reference TRBV7-8 and TRBJ1-5, the complete variable domain reads GAGVSQSPRYKVAKRGQDVALRCDPISGHVSLFWYQQALGQGPEFLTYFQNEAQLDKSGLPSDRFFAERPEGSVSTLKIQRTQQEDSAVYLCASSLHPWGVQEPQHFGDGTRLSIL.

This clonotype was counted a few times. The chain links TRBV7-6 to TRBJ2-7, with D unresolved. CDR3 length: 13 residues. V lost 0 bases, J lost 3 bases, and 6 bases lay in between. Germline V gene sequence: CDR1 SGHVS, CDR2 FNYEAQ. Here the CDR3 DNA reads TGTGCCAGCAGCTTAGCCGAGGACTACGAGCAGTACTTC. It encodes CASSLAEDYEQYF.

This clonotype has ten or more counts. The V and J genes are TRBV7-2 and TRBJ1-1; D possibly corresponds to TRBD1 (5 bases). V dropped 5 bases and J dropped 7 bases, with 17 bases sitting between them. Per germline, CDR1 SGHTA and CDR2 FQGNSA. The CDR3 is 14 residues long. This CDR3 reads CASSTLMTASEAFF. The CDR3 coding sequence is TGTGCCAGCAGCACCCTCATGACAGCGAGTGAAGCTTTCTTT.

This chain uses TRBV5-5 with TRBJ1-5; TRBD1 matches 8 bases. Per germline, CDR1 SGHKS and CDR2 YYEKEE (reference sequence). V was pared by 2 bases and J by 7 bases, with 11 bases of the junction left unmatched. The CDR3 totals 16 residues. Here the CDR3 DNA reads TGTGCCAGCAGCTTCTCAGGGGGCAAGATGGAACAGCCCCAGCATTTT. Its protein product is CASSFSGGKMEQPQHF.

The chain has TRBV6-2 or TRBV6-3 and TRBJ1-1, with D unresolved. V was pared by 8 bases and J by 1 base, with 14 bases between. The CDR3 extends over 14 amino acids. CDR1 and CDR2 (germline): MNHEY, SVGEGT. This chain's CDR3 is CASSIPPENTEAFF. The CDR3 DNA is TGTGCCAGCTCGATACCCCCAGAGAACACTGAAGCTTTCTTT.

The genes are TRBV11-2 and TRBJ2-1; the D gene could be TRBD1 or TRBD2 (5 bases each). Trimming shortened V by 4 bases and J by 0 bases, and 13 bases separated the two germline ends. Germline lookup yields CDR1 SGHAT and CDR2 FQNNGV. The CDR3 has 16 residues. The DNA of the CDR3 is TGTGCCAGCAGCTCAAGAGGGCAGGGCTCCTACAATGAGCAGTTCTTC. It encodes CASSSRGQGSYNEQFF.

The table lists this clonotype with a few counts. This chain joins TRBV7-2 and TRBJ2-1; D possibly corresponds to TRBD2 (8 bases). Germline CDR1 reads SGHTA; CDR2 reads FQGNSA. Trimming pared 5 bases from V and 9 bases from J, leaving 17 bases between. The CDR3 runs 14 residues. The CDR3: CASSPLRGDSEQFF. The CDR3 nucleotides read TGTGCCAGCAGCCCGCTGCGGGGGGACAGTGAGCAGTTCTTC.

The rearrangement links TRBV27 to TRBJ2-6, with D possibly matching TRBD2 (7 bases). Germline loops: CDR1 MNHEY, CDR2 SMNVEV (reference sequence). The length of the CDR3 is 18 residues. Trimming stripped 2 bases from V and 4 bases from J, with 18 bases between. CDR3 sequence reads: CASSLRVGGARGANVLTF. The DNA of the CDR3 is TGTGCCAGCAGTTTAAGGGTTGGGGGGGCGCGAGGGGCCAACGTCCTGACTTTC.

The table lists this clonotype with a few counts. This chain uses TRBV12-3 or TRBV12-4 with TRBJ2-7; D possibly corresponds to TRBD2 (6 bases). V was trimmed by 4 bases and J by 0 bases, leaving 22 bases between them. The CDR3 runs to 18 residues. CDR3 DNA: TGTGCCAGCAGTTCCCAAGGGCATAGCGGAATTAGCTCCTACGAGCAGTACTTC. The encoded protein is CASSSQGHSGISSYEQYF.

In this sample, this clonotype turned up a few times. V gene TRBV7-2 combines with J gene TRBJ1-4; 9 positions agree with TRBD1. The CDR3 is 14 amino acids. J was trimmed by 5 bases and V by 4 bases; bases with no gene match: 2. Germline V gene sequence: CDR1 SGHTA, CDR2 FQGNSA. The CDR3 is CASSYDRGNEKLFF. The CDR3 nucleotides are TGTGCCAGCAGCTACGACAGGGGGAATGAAAAACTGTTTTTT.